One sample yielded the 8 T cell receptor beta chains listed below, sequenced in a study of T cells expressing NK-cell markers. TCRdb derives one entry per CDR3 protein from the 5' RACE reads, leaving out DNA. The table lists 550,000 to 600,000 distinct CDR3 sequences, with roughly 3.5% in the top ten. Sequenced: blood T cells: a sorted CD56 or NKG2C T cell subset, CD4+ or CD8+ T cells, or bulk PBMC T cells (not recorded which). Source of these receptors: a man younger than 30 in good health.

V and J are TRBV29-1 and TRBJ2-1. The CDR3 runs 14 residues. Germline values: CDR1 SQVTM, CDR2 ANQGSEA. This CDR3 reads CSVGAGAPYNEQFF.

V gene TRBV12-3 or TRBV12-4 combines with J gene TRBJ2-1; without DNA, the TCRdb call of TRBD1 cannot be checked. CDR3 length: 19 residues. This CDR3 reads CASSLRRQGEGKGFNEQFF.

The chain couples TRBV20-1 to TRBJ2-1; the D gene TCRdb calls, TRBD1, cannot be checked with no DNA. CDR3 length: 15 amino acids. CDR1 is DFQATT and CDR2 is SNEGSKA in the germline V gene (reference sequence). CDR3: CSAQVGGRGYNEQFF.

The V call is TRBV27, the J call TRBJ1-1; TCRdb indicates TRBD1, and absent DNA this call remains unverified. Germline assignment: CDR1 MNHEY and CDR2 SMNVEV (reference sequence). The CDR3 has 15 amino acids. The CDR3 loop is CASSPGTLMNTEAFF.

This sequence joins TRBV12-3 or TRBV12-4 and TRBJ2-5. CDR3 length equals 12 residues. CDR3 amino acids: CASSLQVGAQYF.

The chain employs TRBV5-1 and TRBJ2-1. CDR1 is SGHRS, CDR2 YFSETQ, per germline. CDR3 length: 16 amino acids. The CDR3 here is CASSLVAVGSYNEQFF.

V is TRBV2 and J is TRBJ2-5; the TRBD2 assignment by TCRdb is unverifiable without DNA. This CDR3 has 14 residues. CDR1 and CDR2 from the germline V gene are SNHLY and FYNNEI. The CDR3 sequence: CASFRGRASETQYF.

The chain employs TRBV6-2 or TRBV6-3 and TRBJ2-7; TCRdb designates TRBD1, a call that cannot be tested without DNA. The CDR3 contains 14 residues. Germline CDR1 is MNHEY and CDR2 is SVGEGT. This CDR3 reads CASSRGEGANEQYF.